A single sample is the source of the 16 T cell receptor beta chains below, sequenced in a study of blood T cell repertoires in COVID-19. The protocol was immunoSEQ multiplex PCR, while the TCRdb copy is restricted to in-frame clones and leaves out a portion. The sample shows tens of thousands of clones, roughly 90% of them seen only once. Specimen: peripheral blood. These receptor sequences come from a woman in her 70s with active COVID-19.

Here the CDR3 reads CASSRGGPASEAFF. For the CDR3, the DNA is TGTGCCAGCAGCAGAGGGGGCCCCGCCAGTGAAGCTTTCTTT. The chain uses TRBV7-3 and TRBJ1-1; TRBD1 aligns across 7 bases. Trimming removed 5 bases from V and 7 bases from J; junction bases left unmatched: 10. The germline V gene encodes CDR1 SGHTA and CDR2 FQGTGA. The CDR3 is 14 residues long.

V usage is TRBV6-1 and J usage is TRBJ2-3; TRBD2 matches at 12 bases. This CDR3 contains 17 residues. V was clipped by 1 base and J by 15 bases; unmatched bases: 17. Germline CDR1 and CDR2: MNHNS and SASEGT. The CDR3 DNA reads TGTGCCAGCAGTGAAGGGCGACTAGCGGGGGTCAGGATACGCATTTATTTT. Translation: CASSEGRLAGVRIRIYF.

This chain connects TRBV7-2 to TRBJ2-1; unclear D gene. V was cut by 1 base and J by 0 bases, with 7 bases left in between. The length of the CDR3 is 15 residues. CDR1 is SGHTA and CDR2 is FQGNSA in the germline V gene. CDR3 coding DNA: TGTGCCAGCAGCTTAGACGTGAGCTCCTACAATGAGCAGTTCTTC. This sequence encodes CASSLDVSSYNEQFF.

The V gene is TRBV7-2, the J gene TRBJ2-7, with D possibly matching TRBD2 (6 bases). CDR3 size: 15 residues. V was cut by 4 bases and J by 3 bases, with 16 bases left in between. Germline V gene sequence: CDR1 SGHTA, CDR2 FQGNSA. The CDR3 loop reads CASSSLEGKIYEQYF. The CDR3 DNA reads as TGTGCCAGCAGCTCCCTGGAGGGCAAAATCTACGAGCAGTACTTC.

This chain links TRBV30 with TRBJ2-3, with 7 bases identical to TRBD2. Germline trimming cut 2 bases from V and 3 bases from J; bases unmatched to any gene: 5. Germline CDR1 is GTSNPN and CDR2 is SVGIG (reference sequence). There are 14 residues in the CDR3. CDR3 sequence: CAWSFGGGTDTQYF. The CDR3 region has the DNA TGTGCCTGGAGTTTTGGCGGGGGTACAGATACGCAGTATTTT.

The chain uses TRBV6-5 and TRBJ1-5, with D unclear. V lost 6 bases to trimming and J lost 5 bases, with 11 bases between them. Germline V lookup: CDR1 MNHEY, CDR2 SVGAGI. This CDR3 comprises 13 residues. The CDR3 here is CASSRSQDQPQHF. The DNA for the CDR3 is TGTGCCAGCAGCCGATCCCAGGATCAGCCCCAGCATTTT.

This clone showed up just once. The genes are TRBV5-1 and TRBJ2-7; TRBD1 aligns across 9 bases. Germline CDR1 is SGHRS and CDR2 is YFSETQ. V gave up 4 bases and J gave up 3 bases; unmatched junction bases: 8. The CDR3 totals 15 residues. CDR3 residues: CASSLSGTGYYEQYF. The CDR3 DNA reads as TGCGCCAGCAGCCTTTCCGGGACAGGGTACTACGAGCAGTACTTC.

The genes are TRBV6-2 or TRBV6-3 and TRBJ2-7; possible D gene TRBD1, 6 bases. The CDR3 is made up of 16 amino acids. V lost 5 bases and J 2 bases, leaving 19 bases between the germline ends. Germline assignment: CDR1 MNHEY and CDR2 SVGEGT. The CDR3 spells CASSTETGTRTYEQYF. DNA for the CDR3: TGTGCCAGCAGTACAGAGACAGGAACCCGCACCTACGAGCAGTACTTC.

The V and J genes are TRBV6-6 and TRBJ1-1; 10 bases match TRBD1. This CDR3 spans 16 amino acids. Germline trimming cut 4 bases from V and 4 bases from J; bases unmatched to any gene: 9. Germline assignment: CDR1 MNHNY and CDR2 SVGAGI (reference sequence). CDR3 in amino acids: CASSSAPGQGSTEAFF. The CDR3 DNA is TGTGCCAGCAGTTCCGCGCCGGGACAGGGGAGCACTGAAGCTTTCTTT.

The chain has TRBV7-3 and TRBJ2-3, with TRBD2 identical over 7 bases. The germline gives CDR1 SGHTA, CDR2 FQGTGA. This CDR3 spans 14 amino acids. V lost 0 bases to trimming and J lost 8 bases; unmatched junction nucleotides: 5. The CDR3 DNA is TGTGCCAGCAGCTTAACGGAAATAGCGGGTACGCAGTATTTT. It yields the protein CASSLTEIAGTQYF.

The chain combines TRBV11-2 with TRBJ2-7, with D perhaps TRBD2 (5 bases). V dropped 2 bases and J dropped 1 base, with 12 bases sitting between them. Germline V gene lookup returns CDR1 SGHAT and CDR2 FQNNGV. There are 15 residues in the CDR3. CDR3 DNA sequence: TGTGCCAGCAGCTTACGGGGTATTGGGTCCTACGAGCAGTACTTC. It specifies CASSLRGIGSYEQYF.

The chain links TRBV28 to TRBJ1-2; TRBD1 matches at 10 bases. There are 14 residues in the CDR3. J gave up 2 bases and V 5 bases, and 2 bases lay outside the gene matches. Germline V CDR1 and CDR2: MDHEN, SYDVKM. The CDR3: CASSPGQGNYGYTF. In DNA, the CDR3 is TGTGCCAGCAGTCCGGGACAGGGGAACTATGGCTACACCTTC.

The genes are TRBV9 and TRBJ1-2, with D perhaps matching TRBD1 (6 bases). CDR3 length: 15 residues. Germline V gene data show CDR1 as SGDLS and CDR2 as YYNGEE. Trimming took off 0 bases at V and 0 bases at J, with 9 bases between the two ends. The CDR3 region has the DNA TGTGCCAGCAGCGTAGTGACAGGAGCTAACTATGGCTACACCTTC. Translating it yields CASSVVTGANYGYTF.

This clone was found once. V and J are TRBV11-3 and TRBJ2-5; 7 positions match TRBD1. V lost 5 bases, J lost 5 bases, and 14 bases stayed unmatched. Germline V lookup: CDR1 SGHNT, CDR2 YENEEA. This CDR3 has 16 residues. As DNA, the CDR3 is TGTGCCAGCAGCCACCCGTCGGACAGGATGGCGGAGACCCAGTACTTC. Translation: CASSHPSDRMAETQYF.

This rearrangement joins TRBV5-1 to TRBJ2-1; tentatively, D is TRBD1 (6 bases). V lost 4 bases, J lost 0 bases, and 14 bases lay in between. Germline assignment: CDR1 SGHRS and CDR2 YFSETQ. The CDR3 is 16 amino acids. The CDR3 region is CASSQGHLSSYNEQFF. The DNA for the CDR3 is TGCGCCAGCAGCCAGGGACATTTGAGCTCCTACAATGAGCAGTTCTTC.

The V and J genes are TRBV15 and TRBJ2-7; a possible D gene is TRBD1 (6 bases). Trimming removed 0 bases at V and 6 bases at J, with 15 bases between. The CDR3 runs to 15 residues. CDR1 and CDR2 (germline): LNHNV, YYDKDF (reference sequence). CDR3 coding DNA: TGTGCCACCAGCAGAGATCTGGGGGCTCCGTCCGAGCAGTACTTC. It codes for CATSRDLGAPSEQYF.